The 9 T cell receptor beta chains presented below share a single source sample, sequenced in a study of T cell changes during pregnancy in multiple sclerosis. The method was immunoSEQ multiplex PCR; TCRdb's version includes in-frame clones alone and lacks a portion of them. The data hold roughly 40,000 clones, with about 91% observed a single time. The sample here was CD8+ T cells from peripheral blood mononuclear cells, taken before pregnancy. These receptors were taken from a female donor with multiple sclerosis, enrolled in a pregnancy study.

The chain is built from TRBV2 and TRBJ2-7; 8 positions agree with TRBD2. In germline, CDR1 is SNHLY, CDR2 FYNNEI. Germline trimming cut 8 bases from V and 7 bases from J; bases unmatched to any gene: 7. This CDR3 is 12 amino acids long. DNA of the CDR3: TGTGCCAGCTTCGCGGGAGGACGGGAGCAGTACTTC. Its protein product is CASFAGGREQYF. Together with reference TRBV2 and TRBJ2-7, the CDR3 gives the full variable domain: EPEVTQTPSHQVTQMGQEVILRCVPISNHLYFYWYRQILGQKVEFLVSFYNNEISEKSEIFDDQFSVERPDGSNFTLKIRSTKLEDSAMYFCASFAGGREQYFGPGTRLTVT.

J is TRBJ1-2 and V is TRBV7-9; 7 nucleotides line up with TRBD1. V trimming: 5 bases; J trimming: 4 bases; junction bases outside the gene matches: 4. Germline CDR1 reads SEHNR; CDR2 reads FQNEAQ (reference sequence). The length of the CDR3 is 13 residues. The DNA of the CDR3 is TGTGCCAGCAGCCCGGGGACAGCCTATGGCTACACCTTC. Translation: CASSPGTAYGYTF.

V and J are TRBV27 and TRBJ2-1; the D gene is possibly TRBD1 (6 bases). The CDR3 is 14 residues long. The germline V and J ends were trimmed by 5 bases and 7 bases, with 15 bases remaining between them. CDR1 MNHEY and CDR2 SMNVEV come from the germline V gene (reference sequence). The CDR3 DNA follows: TGTGCCAGCAGTATAAGGGACACCCTGAATGAGCAGTTCTTC. Its protein is CASSIRDTLNEQFF.

The chain recombines TRBV7-9 with TRBJ2-1, with 10 bases identical to TRBD1. This CDR3 contains 14 residues. J was trimmed by 7 bases and V by 6 bases; bases with no gene match: 6. CDR1 and CDR2 (germline): SEHNR, FQNEAQ (reference sequence). The CDR3 DNA reads as TGTGCCAGCAGAGGACAGGGGGGAATGAATGAGCAGTTCTTC. Residues: CASRGQGGMNEQFF. The variable domain in full, with the rest retrieved from reference TRBV7-9 and TRBJ2-1, is DTGVSQNPRHKITKRGQNVTFRCDPISEHNRLYWYRQTLGQGPEFLTYFQNEAQLEKSRLLSDRFSAERPKGSFSTLEIQRTEQGDSAMYLCASRGQGGMNEQFFGPGTRLTVL.

The chain employs TRBV4-1 and TRBJ1-1; D unclear. The V gene lost 8 bases and the J gene lost 0 bases, with 10 bases spanning the gap. Germline assignment: CDR1 MGHRA and CDR2 YSYEKL. The CDR3 extends over 13 amino acids. The CDR3 here is CASGLHLNTEAFF. The CDR3 DNA reads as TGCGCCAGCGGACTCCATCTGAACACTGAAGCTTTCTTT.

This clone was recorded only once. This chain joins TRBV5-1 and TRBJ1-5, with D tentatively TRBD1 (6 bases). The germline gives CDR1 SGHRS, CDR2 YFSETQ. This CDR3 contains 17 residues. Trimming cost V 0 bases and J 4 bases, with 17 bases left between them. Here the CDR3 reads CASSLDVRGAGNQPQHF. For the CDR3, the DNA is TGCGCCAGCAGCTTGGACGTTCGGGGGGCAGGTAATCAGCCCCAGCATTTT.

This clone showed up just once. The gene calls are TRBV7-2 and TRBJ2-1, with 8 bases matching TRBD2. With V trimmed by 5 bases and J by 5 bases, 8 bases remained unmatched. Germline V gene lookup returns CDR1 SGHTA and CDR2 FQGNSA. The CDR3 contains 15 residues. The chain's CDR3 is CASSPSGREDNEQFF. CDR3 DNA: TGTGCCAGCAGCCCGAGCGGGAGAGAGGACAATGAGCAGTTCTTC. Looking up the rest from reference TRBV7-2 and TRBJ2-1 gives the full variable domain: GAGVSQSPSNKVTEKGKDVELRCDPISGHTALYWYRQSLGQGLEFLIYFQGNSAPDKSGLPSDRFSAERTGGSVSTLTIQRTQQEDSAVYLCASSPSGREDNEQFFGPGTRLTVL.

CDR3 region: CASGTGYTGELFF. Here the CDR3 DNA reads TGTGCCAGCGGTACAGGATACACCGGGGAGCTGTTTTTT. The gene calls are TRBV28 and TRBJ2-2; a weak D match, TRBD1 (5 bases). The V end was cut by 8 bases, the J end by 3 bases, with 10 bases between. Germline CDR1 is MDHEN and CDR2 is SYDVKM. This CDR3 region has 13 residues.

This chain uses TRBV28 with TRBJ2-7; perhaps TRBD2 as D (5 bases). V dropped 7 bases and J dropped 0 bases, with 10 bases sitting between them. The CDR3 contains 13 residues. Germline CDR1 and CDR2: MDHEN and SYDVKM. CDR3: CASMDFSSYEQYF. Here the CDR3 DNA reads TGTGCCAGCATGGACTTCAGCTCCTACGAGCAGTACTTC.